Sequencing of this TCR beta chain was carried out in a study of beta chain features in type 1 diabetes. Study summary: Examination spanned some 100 million sorted cells from all samples.

Expressed TCRB transcripts were sequenced because the entire RNA isolate underwent reverse transcription. TCRdb's table, derived via immunoSEQ multiplex PCR, lists solely in-frame clones and lacks some. The sample includes under 950,000 clones, roughly a sixth seen only once; the top ten take roughly 0.025%. This clone was counted a few times. Its antigen is unidentified. The CDR3 has 13 amino acids. Trimming stripped 5 bases from V and 5 bases from J, with 12 bases between. The germline CDR1 and CDR2 sequences are SGHTA and FQGNSA. General study findings and limits: cDNA-based reads could over-represent cells with high TCR expression. Sampled from patients, naive, central memory and Treg TCRB repertoires appeared more similar than those sampled from healthy donors.

V is TRBV7-2 and J is TRBJ2-5, with no clear D. The sample comprised naive CD4+ T cells from blood. The receptor comes from a woman aged 18 to 35 in good health. The CDR3 reads CASSPSLRETQYF. In nucleotides, the CDR3 is TGTGCCAGCAGCCCATCTTTGAGGGAGACCCAGTACTTC.